The 10 T cell receptor beta chains presented below share a single source sample, sequenced in a study of regulatory T cells in long-lasting Graves disease. For TCR beta, libraries came from iRepertoire HTBI primers and Arm-PCR of CDR3 regions. Each CDR3 protein is one row after TCRdb ran MiXCR on the multiplex PCR reads. The repertoire has 360,000 or so distinct CDR3 sequences, 15% to 20% of them found once; the top ten carry around 21%. Time point in this sample: newly diagnosed GD, antithyroid drugs for less than 3 months. PBMC RNA served as the TCR library source. A further study also used this sample, focusing on T cells in Graves' hyperthyroidism and ophthalmopathy.

The material sequenced was peripheral blood mononuclear cells (PBMCs), taken at new diagnosis, from a patient treated with antithyroid drugs. The source of these receptors is a woman aged 18-30 years with Graves disease.

At least ten counts were recorded for this clonotype. The chain carries TRBV7-9 and TRBJ2-1; 8 bases match TRBD2. CDR3 length equals 16 residues. Germline V gene sequence: CDR1 SEHNR, CDR2 FQNEAQ (reference sequence). V shed 4 bases, J shed 5 bases, and the junction held 10 bases outside the gene matches. The CDR3 DNA is TGTGCCAGCAGCTCCCCTGATAGCGGGGTGCACAATGAGCAGTTCTTC. It is translated as CASSSPDSGVHNEQFF.

This chain connects TRBV7-9 to TRBJ1-2; D possibly corresponds to TRBD1 (6 bases). The CDR3 totals 15 residues. The germline CDR1 and CDR2 sequences are SEHNR and FQNEAQ (reference sequence). The V and J ends lost 5 bases and 5 bases respectively, with 18 bases between them. The CDR3 region is CASSTGTAARYGYTF. DNA of the CDR3: TGTGCCAGCAGCACAGGGACCGCCGCGAGGTATGGCTACACCTTC.

There are a few counts of this clonotype. This chain uses TRBV9 with TRBJ2-3, with 8 bases matching TRBD2. There are 15 residues in the CDR3. V trimming: 4 bases; J trimming: 2 bases; junction bases outside the gene matches: 6. CDR1 is SGDLS, CDR2 YYNGEE, per germline. This chain's CDR3 is CASSLGRAFTDTQYF. The DNA for the CDR3 is TGTGCCAGCAGCCTCGGGAGGGCCTTCACAGATACGCAGTATTTT.

The table lists this clonotype with a few counts. The genes are TRBV18 and TRBJ1-1, with TRBD1 matching over 9 bases. Germline lookup yields CDR1 KGHSH and CDR2 LQKENI. This CDR3 is 14 amino acids long. V lost 3 bases and J lost 5; bases outside the gene matches: 4. The CDR3 nucleotides are TGTGCCAGCTCACCGGGGACAGGGAGGACTGAAGCTTTCTTT. It specifies CASSPGTGRTEAFF.

In regard to this clonotype: The junction does not match germline at one end; this may be a read error. The V and J genes are TRBV5-1 and TRBJ1-1; TRBD1 agrees at 12 bases. Looked up from germline, CDR1 is SGHRS and CDR2 is YFSETQ. The CDR3 runs 16 residues. This chain's CDR3 is CASSFGTGGWNTEAFF. The CDR3 DNA reads as TGTGCCAGCAGCTTCGGGACAGGGGGCTGGAACACTGAAGCTTTCTTT.

V usage is TRBV6-1 and J usage is TRBJ2-7; D may correspond to TRBD1 or TRBD2 (5 bases each). This CDR3 is built from 13 residues. V was pared by 0 bases and J by 7 bases, with 10 bases between. Looked up from germline, CDR1 is MNHNS and CDR2 is SASEGT. The CDR3 region is CASSEAQWGEQYF. CDR3 sequence (DNA): TGTGCCAGCAGTGAAGCCCAGTGGGGGGAGCAGTACTTC.

This clonotype appeared once. A far larger clone lies a single base away; this is likely a read error. The V gene is TRBV12-3 or TRBV12-4, the J gene TRBJ2-4, with 7 bases identical to TRBD2. With the DNA end fitting TRBJ2-1 better, the J assignment may be wrong. There are 17 residues in the CDR3. CDR3 amino acids: CASSGGLAGEDYNEQFF. In nucleotides, the CDR3 is TGTGCCAGCAGTGGGGGTTTGGCGGGAGAAGATTACAATGAGCAGTTCTTC.

This clonotype has a count of ten or more. This chain links TRBV28 with TRBJ1-4; unclear D gene. V lost 2 bases and J 0 bases, leaving 7 bases between the germline ends. Germline V lookup: CDR1 MDHEN, CDR2 SYDVKM. The CDR3 runs 15 residues. This CDR3 reads CASSLVSATNEKLFF. The CDR3 DNA reads TGTGCCAGCAGTTTAGTGTCAGCAACTAATGAAAAACTGTTTTTT.

This clonotype was detected many times. This chain joins TRBV28 and TRBJ1-5, with D tentatively TRBD1 (5 bases). The CDR3 runs 15 residues. V was shortened by 7 bases and J by 2 bases, with 15 bases between the two germline ends. Germline CDR1 and CDR2: MDHEN and SYDVKM. The CDR3 loop is CASTPVGGGNQPQHF. The CDR3 nucleotides read TGTGCCAGCACCCCCGTGGGGGGAGGCAATCAGCCCCAGCATTTT.

The table lists this clonotype with many counts. The chain combines TRBV20-1 with TRBJ2-7; D possibly matches TRBD1 or TRBD2 (6 bases each). Germline V CDR1 and CDR2: DFQATT, SNEGSKA (reference sequence). The V end was cut by 3 bases, the J end by 7 bases, with 13 bases between. There are 12 residues in the CDR3. The CDR3 reads CSARLGGWEQYF. As DNA, the CDR3 is TGCAGTGCTAGGCTAGGGGGGTGGGAGCAGTACTTC.